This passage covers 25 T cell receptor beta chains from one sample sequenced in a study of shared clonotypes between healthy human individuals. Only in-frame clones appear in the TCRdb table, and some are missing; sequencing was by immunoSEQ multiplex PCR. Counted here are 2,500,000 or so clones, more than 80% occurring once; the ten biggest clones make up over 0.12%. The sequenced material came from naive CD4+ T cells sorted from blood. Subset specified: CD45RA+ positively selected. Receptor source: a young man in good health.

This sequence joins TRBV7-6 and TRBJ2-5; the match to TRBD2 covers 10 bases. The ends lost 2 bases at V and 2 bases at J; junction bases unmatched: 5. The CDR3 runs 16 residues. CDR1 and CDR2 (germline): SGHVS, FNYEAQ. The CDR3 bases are TGTGCCAGCAGCTTAAGGCCTAGCGGGGGACAAGAGACCCAGTACTTC. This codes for CASSLRPSGGQETQYF.

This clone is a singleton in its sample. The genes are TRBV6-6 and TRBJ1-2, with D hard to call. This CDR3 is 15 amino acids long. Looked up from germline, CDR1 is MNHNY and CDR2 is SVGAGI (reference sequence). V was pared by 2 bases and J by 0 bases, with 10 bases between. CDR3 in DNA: TGTGCCAGCAGTTACGGGCAGGCTGCTAACTATGGCTACACCTTC. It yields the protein CASSYGQAANYGYTF.

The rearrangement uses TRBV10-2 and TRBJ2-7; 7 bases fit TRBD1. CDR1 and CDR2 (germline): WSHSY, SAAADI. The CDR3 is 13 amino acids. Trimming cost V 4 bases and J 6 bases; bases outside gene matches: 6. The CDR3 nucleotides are TGCGCCAGCAGTGGACAGGGCGCCCTCGAGCAGTACTTC. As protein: CASSGQGALEQYF.

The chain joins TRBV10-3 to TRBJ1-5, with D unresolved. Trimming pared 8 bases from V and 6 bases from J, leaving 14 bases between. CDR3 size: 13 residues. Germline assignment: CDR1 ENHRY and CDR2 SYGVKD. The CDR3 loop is CAISGQKGQPQHF. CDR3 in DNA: TGTGCCATCTCGGGCCAAAAGGGTCAGCCCCAGCATTTT.

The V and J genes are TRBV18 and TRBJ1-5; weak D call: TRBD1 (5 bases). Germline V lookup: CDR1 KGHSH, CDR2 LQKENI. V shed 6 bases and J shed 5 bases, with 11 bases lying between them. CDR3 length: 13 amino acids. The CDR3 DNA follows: TGTGCCAGCTCCGGGGGGATTGATCAGCCCCAGCATTTT. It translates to CASSGGIDQPQHF. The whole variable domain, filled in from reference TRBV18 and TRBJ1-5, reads NAGVMQNPRHLVRRRGQEARLRCSPMKGHSHVYWYRQLPEEGLKFMVYLQKENIIDESGMPKERFSAEFPKEGPSILRIQQVVRGDSAAYFCASSGGIDQPQHFGDGTRLSIL.

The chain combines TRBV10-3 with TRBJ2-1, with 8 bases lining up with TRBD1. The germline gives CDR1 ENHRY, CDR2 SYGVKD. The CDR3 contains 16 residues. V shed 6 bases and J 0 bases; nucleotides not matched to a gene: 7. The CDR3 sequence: CAISTRTGNSYNEQFF. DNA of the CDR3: TGTGCCATCAGCACAAGGACAGGGAACTCCTACAATGAGCAGTTCTTC.

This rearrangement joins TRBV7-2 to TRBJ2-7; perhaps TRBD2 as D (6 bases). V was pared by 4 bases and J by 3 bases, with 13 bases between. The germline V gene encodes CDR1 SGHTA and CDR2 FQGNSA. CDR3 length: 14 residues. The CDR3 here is CASSWTGRDYEQYF. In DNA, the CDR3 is TGTGCCAGCAGCTGGACGGGGCGGGACTACGAGCAGTACTTC.

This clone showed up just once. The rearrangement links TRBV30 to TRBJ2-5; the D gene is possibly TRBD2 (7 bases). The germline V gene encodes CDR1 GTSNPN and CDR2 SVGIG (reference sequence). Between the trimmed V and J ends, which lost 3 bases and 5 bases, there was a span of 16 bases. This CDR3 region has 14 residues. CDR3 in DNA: TGTGCCTGGAGCGGGGGGCCGGTCCCGGAGACCCAGTACTTC. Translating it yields CAWSGGPVPETQYF. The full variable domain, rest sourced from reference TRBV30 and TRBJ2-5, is SQTIHQWPATLVQPVGSPLSLECTVEGTSNPNLYWYRQAAGRGLQLLFYSVGIGQISSEVPQNLSASRPQDRQFILSSKKLLLSDSGFYLCAWSGGPVPETQYFGPGTRLLVL.

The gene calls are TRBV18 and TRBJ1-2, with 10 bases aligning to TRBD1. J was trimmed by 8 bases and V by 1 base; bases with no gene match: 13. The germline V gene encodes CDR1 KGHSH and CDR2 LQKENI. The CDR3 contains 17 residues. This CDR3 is CASSPLSGTGVFGGYTF. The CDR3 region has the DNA TGTGCCAGCTCACCACTATCCGGGACAGGGGTTTTCGGGGGCTACACCTTC.

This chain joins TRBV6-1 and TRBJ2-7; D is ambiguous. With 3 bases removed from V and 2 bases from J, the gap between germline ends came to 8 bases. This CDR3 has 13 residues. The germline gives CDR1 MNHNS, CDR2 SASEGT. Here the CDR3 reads CASSETSPYEQYF. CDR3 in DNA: TGTGCCAGCAGTGAGACATCTCCCTACGAGCAGTACTTC.

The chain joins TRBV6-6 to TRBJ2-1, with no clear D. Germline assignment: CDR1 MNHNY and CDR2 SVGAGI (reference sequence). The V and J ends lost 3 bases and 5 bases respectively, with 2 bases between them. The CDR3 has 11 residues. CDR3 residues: CASSYHNEQFF. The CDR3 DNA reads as TGTGCCAGCAGTTATCACAATGAGCAGTTCTTC.

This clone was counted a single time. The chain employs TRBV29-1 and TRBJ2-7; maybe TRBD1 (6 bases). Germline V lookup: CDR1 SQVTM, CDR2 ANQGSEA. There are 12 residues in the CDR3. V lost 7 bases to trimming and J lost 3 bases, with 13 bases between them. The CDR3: CSGRDTYYEQYF. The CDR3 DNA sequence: TGCAGCGGCCGGGACACCTACTACGAGCAGTACTTC.

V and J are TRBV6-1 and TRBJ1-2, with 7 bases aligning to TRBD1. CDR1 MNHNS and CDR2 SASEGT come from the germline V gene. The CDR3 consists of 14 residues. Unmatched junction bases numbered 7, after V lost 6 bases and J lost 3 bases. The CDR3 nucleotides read TGTGCCAGCAGGAAGGACAGGTCGGACTATGGCTACACCTTC. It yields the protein CASRKDRSDYGYTF.

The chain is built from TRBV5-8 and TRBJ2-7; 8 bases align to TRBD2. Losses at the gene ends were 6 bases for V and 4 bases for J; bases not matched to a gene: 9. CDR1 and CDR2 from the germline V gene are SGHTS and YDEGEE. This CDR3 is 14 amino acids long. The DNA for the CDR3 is TGTGCCAGCACCCACGGGGGGGGAGGGTACGAGCAGTACTTC. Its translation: CASTHGGGGYEQYF.

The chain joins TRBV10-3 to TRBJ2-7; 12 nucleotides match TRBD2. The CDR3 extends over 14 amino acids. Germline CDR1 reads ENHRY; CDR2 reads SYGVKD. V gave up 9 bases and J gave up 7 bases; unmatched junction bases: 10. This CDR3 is CAISPSGRALEQYF. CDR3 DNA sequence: TGTGCCATTAGTCCTAGCGGGAGGGCCTTAGAGCAGTACTTC.

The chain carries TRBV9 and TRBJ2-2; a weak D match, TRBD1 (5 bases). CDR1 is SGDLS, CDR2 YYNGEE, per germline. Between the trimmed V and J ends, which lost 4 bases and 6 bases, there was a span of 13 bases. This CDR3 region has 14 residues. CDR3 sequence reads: CASSSSRQPGELFF. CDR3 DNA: TGTGCCAGCAGCTCTTCGCGACAGCCCGGGGAGCTGTTTTTT.

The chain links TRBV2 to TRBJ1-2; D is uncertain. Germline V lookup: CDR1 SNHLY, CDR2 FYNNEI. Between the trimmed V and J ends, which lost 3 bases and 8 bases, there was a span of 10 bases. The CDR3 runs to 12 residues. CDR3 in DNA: TGTGCCAGCAGTGAGGAAGGTGCCGGCTACACCTTC. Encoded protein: CASSEEGAGYTF.

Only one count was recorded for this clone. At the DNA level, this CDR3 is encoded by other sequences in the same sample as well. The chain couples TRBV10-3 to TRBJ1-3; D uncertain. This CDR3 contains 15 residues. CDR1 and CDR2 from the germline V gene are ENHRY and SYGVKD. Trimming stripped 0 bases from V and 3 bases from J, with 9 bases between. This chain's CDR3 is CAISESTGGGNTIYF. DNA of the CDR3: TGTGCCATCAGTGAGTCAACGGGAGGTGGAAACACCATATATTTT.

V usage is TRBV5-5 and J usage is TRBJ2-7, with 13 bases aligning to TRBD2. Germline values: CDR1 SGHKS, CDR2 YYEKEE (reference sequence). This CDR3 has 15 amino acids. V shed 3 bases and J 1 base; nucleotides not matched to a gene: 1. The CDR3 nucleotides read TGTGCCAGCAGCTCGGGACTAGCGGGATCCTACGAGCAGTACTTC. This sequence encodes CASSSGLAGSYEQYF. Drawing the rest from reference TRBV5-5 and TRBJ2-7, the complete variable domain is DAGVTQSPTHLIKTRGQQVTLRCSPISGHKSVSWYQQVLGQGPQFIFQYYEKEERGRGNFPDRFSARQFPNYSSELNVNALLLGDSALYLCASSSGLAGSYEQYFGPGTRLTVT.

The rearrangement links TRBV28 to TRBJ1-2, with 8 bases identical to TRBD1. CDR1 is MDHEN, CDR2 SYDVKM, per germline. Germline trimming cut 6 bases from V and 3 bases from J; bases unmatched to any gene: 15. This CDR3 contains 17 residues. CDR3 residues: CASSSYRQGPGYYGYTF. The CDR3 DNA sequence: TGTGCCAGCAGCTCGTATCGACAGGGGCCGGGATACTATGGCTACACCTTC.

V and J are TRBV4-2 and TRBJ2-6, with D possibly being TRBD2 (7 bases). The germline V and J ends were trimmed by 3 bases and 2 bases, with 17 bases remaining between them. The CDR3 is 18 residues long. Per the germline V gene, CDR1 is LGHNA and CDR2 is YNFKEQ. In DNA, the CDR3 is TGTGCCAGCAGCCAGCTAAGGCGCGGGGGCCCTGGGGCCAACGTCCTGACTTTC. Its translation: CASSQLRRGGPGANVLTF.

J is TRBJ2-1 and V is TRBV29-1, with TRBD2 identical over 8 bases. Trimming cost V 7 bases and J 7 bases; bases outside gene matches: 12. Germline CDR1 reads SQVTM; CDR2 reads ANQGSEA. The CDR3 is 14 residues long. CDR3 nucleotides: TGCAGCGCCGCAGCGGGGGTAATCAGAAATGAGCAGTTCTTC. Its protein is CSAAAGVIRNEQFF.

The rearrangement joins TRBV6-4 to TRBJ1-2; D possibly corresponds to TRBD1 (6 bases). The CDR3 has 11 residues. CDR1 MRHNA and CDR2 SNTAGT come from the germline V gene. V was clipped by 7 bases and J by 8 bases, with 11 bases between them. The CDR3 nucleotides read TGTGCCAGCAACCGGGACAAGGGCTACACCTTC. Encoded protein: CASNRDKGYTF.

The CDR3 here is CASNNRRELGYEQYF. The CDR3 DNA reads as TGTGCCAGCAACAACCGCAGGGAATTGGGCTACGAGCAGTACTTC. This rearrangement joins TRBV6-6 to TRBJ2-7; tentative D call: TRBD1 (5 bases). CDR1 MNHNY and CDR2 SVGAGI come from the germline V gene (reference sequence). Trimming took off 7 bases at V and 3 bases at J, with 19 bases between the two ends. The CDR3 loop spans 15 amino acids.

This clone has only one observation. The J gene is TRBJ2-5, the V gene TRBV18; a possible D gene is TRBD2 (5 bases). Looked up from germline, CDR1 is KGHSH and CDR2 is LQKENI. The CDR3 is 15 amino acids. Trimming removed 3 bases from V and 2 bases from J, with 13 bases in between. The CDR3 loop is CASSPQRVLQETQYF. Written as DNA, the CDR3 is TGTGCCAGCTCACCTCAGAGGGTGCTACAAGAGACCCAGTACTTC.